This is a list of T cell receptor beta chains from one sample in a study of cytomegalovirus exposure and HLA in healthy donors. This table comes from immunoSEQ multiplex PCR, and its TCRdb copy is limited to in-frame clones, with some not included. The table lists about 170,000 clones, around four fifths of them singletons. Material: PBMCs. The receptors were gathered from a woman in her forties or fifties in good health and CMV-seropositive. Each CDR3 is given without its conserved first and last residue. The order of the fields is CDR3 protein, J gene, CDR3 length, D gene, V gene. A D gene is named only where the DNA matches it firmly.

CDR3 protein: ASSLGASGVQETQY; J gene: TRBJ2-5; CDR3 length: 14; D gene: TRBD2; V gene: TRBV5-4
CDR3 protein: ASSYLSGEQY; J gene: TRBJ2-7; CDR3 length: 10; D gene: -; V gene: TRBV19
CDR3 protein: ASRPSAGDSGTQY; J gene: TRBJ2-5; CDR3 length: 13; D gene: TRBD2; V gene: TRBV5-4
CDR3 protein: ASSLSWGVQETQY; J gene: TRBJ2-5; CDR3 length: 13; D gene: -; V gene: TRBV7-9
CDR3 protein: ASSLPSYEQY; J gene: TRBJ2-7; CDR3 length: 10; D gene: -; V gene: TRBV5-6
CDR3 protein: ASQTGESSYNEQF; J gene: TRBJ2-1; CDR3 length: 13; D gene: TRBD1; V gene: TRBV9
CDR3 protein: ASSESGGAETQY; J gene: TRBJ2-5; CDR3 length: 12; D gene: TRBD2; V gene: TRBV6-4
CDR3 protein: ASSIPSGETDEQY; J gene: TRBJ2-7; CDR3 length: 13; D gene: TRBD2; V gene: TRBV5-6
CDR3 protein: ASSQDQGRLGGGTQY; J gene: TRBJ2-3; CDR3 length: 15; D gene: -; V gene: TRBV4-2
CDR3 protein: ASSQDWGAGRF; J gene: TRBJ2-1; CDR3 length: 11; D gene: TRBD2; V gene: TRBV4-2
CDR3 protein: ASSWRTGNTGELF; J gene: TRBJ2-2; CDR3 length: 13; D gene: TRBD1; V gene: TRBV5-6
CDR3 protein: ASSDGTNSPLH; J gene: TRBJ1-6; CDR3 length: 11; D gene: -; V gene: TRBV6-4
CDR3 protein: ASSQSRTIADTQY; J gene: TRBJ2-3; CDR3 length: 13; D gene: -; V gene: TRBV5-4
CDR3 protein: ASSGPTGYNEQF; J gene: TRBJ2-1; CDR3 length: 12; D gene: -; V gene: TRBV25-1
CDR3 protein: ASSLDRRSYEQY; J gene: TRBJ2-7; CDR3 length: 12; D gene: TRBD1; V gene: TRBV7-8
CDR3 protein: ASTIGGQGNTEAF; J gene: TRBJ1-1; CDR3 length: 13; D gene: TRBD1; V gene: TRBV5-1
CDR3 protein: ASSELGRREKLF; J gene: TRBJ1-4; CDR3 length: 12; D gene: -; V gene: TRBV2
CDR3 protein: ASSGRRENTEAF; J gene: TRBJ1-1; CDR3 length: 12; D gene: -; V gene: TRBV6-1
CDR3 protein: ASSEGGARAKNIQY; J gene: TRBJ2-4; CDR3 length: 14; D gene: -; V gene: TRBV6-1
CDR3 protein: ASSPNFSEQY; J gene: TRBJ2-7; CDR3 length: 10; D gene: -; V gene: TRBV18
CDR3 protein: ASSESRVQETQY; J gene: TRBJ2-5; CDR3 length: 12; D gene: -; V gene: TRBV10-1
CDR3 protein: ASSFGGGASIDTQY; J gene: TRBJ2-3; CDR3 length: 14; D gene: -; V gene: TRBV5-4
CDR3 protein: ASSYVDRGLEQY; J gene: TRBJ2-7; CDR3 length: 12; D gene: TRBD1; V gene: TRBV6-5
CDR3 protein: ASSSDLAGYNEQF; J gene: TRBJ2-1; CDR3 length: 13; D gene: TRBD2; V gene: TRBV7-6
CDR3 protein: ASSQVELGGETQY; J gene: TRBJ2-5; CDR3 length: 13; D gene: -; V gene: TRBV4-2
CDR3 protein: ASSPWGGTEAF; J gene: TRBJ1-1; CDR3 length: 11; D gene: -; V gene: TRBV5-1
CDR3 protein: ASSLTGGDYGYT; J gene: TRBJ1-2; CDR3 length: 12; D gene: TRBD1; V gene: TRBV7-3
CDR3 protein: ASSVFGTPGLF; J gene: TRBJ2-2; CDR3 length: 11; D gene: -; V gene: TRBV19
CDR3 protein: ASSQFGQGRTEAF; J gene: TRBJ1-1; CDR3 length: 13; D gene: TRBD1; V gene: TRBV4-1
CDR3 protein: ASSQESTTGISEAF; J gene: TRBJ1-1; CDR3 length: 14; D gene: -; V gene: TRBV4-1
CDR3 protein: ASSFGNTEAF; J gene: TRBJ1-1; CDR3 length: 10; D gene: -; V gene: TRBV6-6
CDR3 protein: SVVQTNTGELF; J gene: TRBJ2-2; CDR3 length: 11; D gene: -; V gene: TRBV29-1
CDR3 protein: ASSLGTVDTEAF; J gene: TRBJ1-1; CDR3 length: 12; D gene: TRBD1; V gene: TRBV7-8